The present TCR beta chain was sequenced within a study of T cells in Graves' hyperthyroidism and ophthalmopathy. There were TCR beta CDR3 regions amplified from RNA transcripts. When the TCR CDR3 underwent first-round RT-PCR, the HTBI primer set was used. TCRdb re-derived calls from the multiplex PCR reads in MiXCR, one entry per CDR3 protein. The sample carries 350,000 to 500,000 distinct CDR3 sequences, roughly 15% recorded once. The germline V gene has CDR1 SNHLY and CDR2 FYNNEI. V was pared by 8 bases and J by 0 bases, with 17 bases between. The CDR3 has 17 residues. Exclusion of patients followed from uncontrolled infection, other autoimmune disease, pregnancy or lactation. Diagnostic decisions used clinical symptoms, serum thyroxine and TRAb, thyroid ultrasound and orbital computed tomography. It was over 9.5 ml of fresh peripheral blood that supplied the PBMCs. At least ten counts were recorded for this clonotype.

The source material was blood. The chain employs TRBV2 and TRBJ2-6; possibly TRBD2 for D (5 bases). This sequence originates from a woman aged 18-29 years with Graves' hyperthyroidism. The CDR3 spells CASGLEAPTSGANVLTF. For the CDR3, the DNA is TGTGCCAGCGGCTTGGAGGCACCCACCTCTGGGGCCAACGTCCTGACTTTC.